This T cell receptor beta chain was sequenced during a study of graft-versus-host responses after intestinal transplantation. Per the germline V gene, CDR1 is KGHSH and CDR2 is LQKENI. Deletions cut 4 bases from V and 3 bases from J, with 5 bases between. This CDR3 spans 12 amino acids. The data were produced by immunoSEQ multiplex PCR, yet TCRdb's version contains in-frame clones alone and is incomplete. The table shows some 21,000 clones, with 55% to 65% occurring only once. Researchers sorted proliferating CFSE-low CD3+CD4+ and CD3+CD8+ responders once the reaction had finished. Source: alloreactive CD4+ T cells from a mixed lymphocyte reaction culture, taken before intestinal transplant. Subset: CFSE-low proliferating T cells sorted from approximately six-day pre-transplant mixed lymphocyte reaction (GvH or HvG direction). The TCR sequence derives from a human patient who received an intestinal transplant. The V call is TRBV18, the J call TRBJ2-3, with D hard to call. CDR3 nucleotide sequence: TGTGCCAGCTCACGAGAGACAGATACGCAGTATTTT. Protein product: CASSRETDTQYF.